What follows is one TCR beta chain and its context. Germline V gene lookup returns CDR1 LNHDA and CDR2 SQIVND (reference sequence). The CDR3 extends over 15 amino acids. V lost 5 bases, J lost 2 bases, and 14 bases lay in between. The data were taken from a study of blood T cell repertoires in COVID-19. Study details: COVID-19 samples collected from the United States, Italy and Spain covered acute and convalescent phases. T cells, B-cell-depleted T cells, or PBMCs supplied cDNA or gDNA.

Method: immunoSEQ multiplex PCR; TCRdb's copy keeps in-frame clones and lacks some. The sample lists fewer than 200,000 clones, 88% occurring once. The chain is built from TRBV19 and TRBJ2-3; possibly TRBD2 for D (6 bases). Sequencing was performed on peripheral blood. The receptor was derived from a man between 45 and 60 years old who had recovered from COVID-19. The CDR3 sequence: CASSEPAGTTDTQYF. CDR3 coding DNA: TGTGCCAGTAGTGAACCGGCGGGGACCACAGATACGCAGTATTTT.